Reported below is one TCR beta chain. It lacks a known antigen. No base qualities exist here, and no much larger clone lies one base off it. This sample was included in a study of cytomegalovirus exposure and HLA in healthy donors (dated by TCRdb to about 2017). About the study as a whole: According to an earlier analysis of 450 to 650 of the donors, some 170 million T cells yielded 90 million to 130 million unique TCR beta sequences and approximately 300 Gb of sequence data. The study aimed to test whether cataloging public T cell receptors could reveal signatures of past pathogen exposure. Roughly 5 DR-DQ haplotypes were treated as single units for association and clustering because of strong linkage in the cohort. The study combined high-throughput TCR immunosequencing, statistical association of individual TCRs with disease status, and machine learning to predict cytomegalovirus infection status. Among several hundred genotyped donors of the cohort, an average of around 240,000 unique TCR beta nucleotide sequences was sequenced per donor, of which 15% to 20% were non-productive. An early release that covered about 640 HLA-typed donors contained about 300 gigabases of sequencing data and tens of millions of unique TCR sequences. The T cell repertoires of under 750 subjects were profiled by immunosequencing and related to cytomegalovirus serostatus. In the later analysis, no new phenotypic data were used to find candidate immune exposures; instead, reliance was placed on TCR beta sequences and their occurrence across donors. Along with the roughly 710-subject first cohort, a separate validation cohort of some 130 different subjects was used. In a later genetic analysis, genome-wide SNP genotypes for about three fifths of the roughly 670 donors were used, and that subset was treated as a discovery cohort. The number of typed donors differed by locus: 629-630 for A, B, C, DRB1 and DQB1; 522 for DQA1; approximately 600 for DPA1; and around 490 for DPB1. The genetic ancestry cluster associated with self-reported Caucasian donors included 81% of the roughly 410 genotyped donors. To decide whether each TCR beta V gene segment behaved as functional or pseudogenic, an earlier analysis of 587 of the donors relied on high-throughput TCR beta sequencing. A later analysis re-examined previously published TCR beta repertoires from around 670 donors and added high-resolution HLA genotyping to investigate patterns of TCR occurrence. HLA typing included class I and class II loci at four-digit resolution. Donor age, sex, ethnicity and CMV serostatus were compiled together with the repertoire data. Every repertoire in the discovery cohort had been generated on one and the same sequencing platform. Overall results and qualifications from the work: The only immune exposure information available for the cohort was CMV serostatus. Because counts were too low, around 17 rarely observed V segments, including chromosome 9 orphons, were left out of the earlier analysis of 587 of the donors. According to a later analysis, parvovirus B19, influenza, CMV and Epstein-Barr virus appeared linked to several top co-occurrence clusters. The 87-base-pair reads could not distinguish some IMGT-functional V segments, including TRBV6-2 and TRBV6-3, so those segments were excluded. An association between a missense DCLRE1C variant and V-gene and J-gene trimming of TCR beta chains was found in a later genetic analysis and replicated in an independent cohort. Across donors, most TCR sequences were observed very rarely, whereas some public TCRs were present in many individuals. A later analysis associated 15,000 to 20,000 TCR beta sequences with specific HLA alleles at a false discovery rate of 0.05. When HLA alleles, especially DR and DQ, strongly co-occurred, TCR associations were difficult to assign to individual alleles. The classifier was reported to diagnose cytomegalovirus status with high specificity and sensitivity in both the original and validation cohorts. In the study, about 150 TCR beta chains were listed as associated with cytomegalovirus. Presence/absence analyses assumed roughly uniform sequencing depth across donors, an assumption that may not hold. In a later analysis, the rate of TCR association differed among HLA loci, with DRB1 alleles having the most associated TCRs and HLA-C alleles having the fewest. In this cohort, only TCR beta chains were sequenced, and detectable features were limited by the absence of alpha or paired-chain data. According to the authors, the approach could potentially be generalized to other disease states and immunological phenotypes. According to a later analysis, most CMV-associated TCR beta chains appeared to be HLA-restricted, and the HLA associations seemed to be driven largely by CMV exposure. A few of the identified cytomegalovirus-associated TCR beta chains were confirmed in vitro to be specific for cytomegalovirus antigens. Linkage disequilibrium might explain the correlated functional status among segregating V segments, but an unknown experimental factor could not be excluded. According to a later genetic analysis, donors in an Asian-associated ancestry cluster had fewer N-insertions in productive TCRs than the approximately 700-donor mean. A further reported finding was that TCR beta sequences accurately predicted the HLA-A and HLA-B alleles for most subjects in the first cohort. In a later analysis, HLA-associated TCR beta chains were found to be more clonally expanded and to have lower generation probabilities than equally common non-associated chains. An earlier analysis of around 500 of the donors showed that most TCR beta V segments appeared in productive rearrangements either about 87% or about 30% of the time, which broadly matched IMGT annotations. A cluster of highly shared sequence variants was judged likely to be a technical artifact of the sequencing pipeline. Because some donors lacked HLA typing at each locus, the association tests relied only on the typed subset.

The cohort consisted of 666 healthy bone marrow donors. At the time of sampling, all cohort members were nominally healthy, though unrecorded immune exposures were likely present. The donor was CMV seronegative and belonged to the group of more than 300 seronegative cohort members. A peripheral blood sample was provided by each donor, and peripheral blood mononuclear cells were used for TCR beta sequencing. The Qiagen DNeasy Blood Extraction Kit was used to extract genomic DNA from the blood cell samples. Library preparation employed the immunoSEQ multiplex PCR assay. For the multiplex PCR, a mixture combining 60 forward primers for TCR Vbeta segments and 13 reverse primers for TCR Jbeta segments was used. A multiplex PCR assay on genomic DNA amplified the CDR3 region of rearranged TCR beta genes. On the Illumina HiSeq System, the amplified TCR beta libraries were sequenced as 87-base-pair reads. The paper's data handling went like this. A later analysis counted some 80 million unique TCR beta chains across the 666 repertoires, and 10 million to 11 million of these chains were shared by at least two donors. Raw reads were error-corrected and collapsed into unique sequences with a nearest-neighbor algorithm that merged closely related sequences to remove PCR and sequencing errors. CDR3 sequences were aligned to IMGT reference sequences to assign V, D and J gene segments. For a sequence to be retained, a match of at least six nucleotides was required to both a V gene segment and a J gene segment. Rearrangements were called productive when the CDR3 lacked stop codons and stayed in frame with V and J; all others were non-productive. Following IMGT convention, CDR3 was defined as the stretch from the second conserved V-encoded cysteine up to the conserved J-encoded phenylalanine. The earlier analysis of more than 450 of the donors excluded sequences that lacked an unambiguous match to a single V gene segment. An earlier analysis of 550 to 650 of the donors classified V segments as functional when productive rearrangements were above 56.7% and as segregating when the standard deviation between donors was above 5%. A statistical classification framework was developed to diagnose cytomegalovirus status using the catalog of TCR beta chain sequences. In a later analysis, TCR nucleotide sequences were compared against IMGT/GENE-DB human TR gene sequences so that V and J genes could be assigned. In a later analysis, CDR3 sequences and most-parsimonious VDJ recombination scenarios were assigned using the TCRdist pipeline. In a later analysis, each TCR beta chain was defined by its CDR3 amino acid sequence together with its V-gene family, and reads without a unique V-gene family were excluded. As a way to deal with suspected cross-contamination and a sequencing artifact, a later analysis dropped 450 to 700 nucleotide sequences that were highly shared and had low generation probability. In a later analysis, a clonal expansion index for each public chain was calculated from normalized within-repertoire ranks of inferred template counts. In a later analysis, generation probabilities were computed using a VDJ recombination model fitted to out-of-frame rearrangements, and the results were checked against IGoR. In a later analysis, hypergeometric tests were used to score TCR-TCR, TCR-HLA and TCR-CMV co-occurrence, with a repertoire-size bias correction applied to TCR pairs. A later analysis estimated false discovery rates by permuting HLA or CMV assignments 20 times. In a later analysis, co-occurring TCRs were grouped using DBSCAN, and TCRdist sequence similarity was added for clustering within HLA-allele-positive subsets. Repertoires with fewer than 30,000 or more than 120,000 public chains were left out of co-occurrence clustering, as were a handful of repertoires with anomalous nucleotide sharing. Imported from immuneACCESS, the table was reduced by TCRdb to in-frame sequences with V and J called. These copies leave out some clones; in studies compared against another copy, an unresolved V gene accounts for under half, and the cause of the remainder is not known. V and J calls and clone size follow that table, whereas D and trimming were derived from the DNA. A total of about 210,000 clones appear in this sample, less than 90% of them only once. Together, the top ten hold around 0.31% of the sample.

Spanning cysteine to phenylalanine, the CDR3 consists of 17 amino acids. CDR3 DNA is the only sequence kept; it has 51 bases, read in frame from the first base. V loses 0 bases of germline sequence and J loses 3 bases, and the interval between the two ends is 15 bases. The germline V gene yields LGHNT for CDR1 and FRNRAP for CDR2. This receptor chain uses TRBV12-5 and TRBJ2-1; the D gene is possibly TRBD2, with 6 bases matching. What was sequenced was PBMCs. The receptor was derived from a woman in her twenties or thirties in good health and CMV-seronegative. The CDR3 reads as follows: CASGLVRGGAHYNEQFF. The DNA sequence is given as TGTGCTAGTGGTTTGGTACGAGGAGGGGCCCACTACAATGAGCAGTTCTTC.